Listed below are T cell receptor beta chains from one sample, sequenced in a study of shared clonotypes between healthy human individuals. Assay used: immunoSEQ multiplex PCR; TCRdb lists only in-frame clones, some missing. Here the sample spans some 2.3 million clones, over 90% being singletons. Sequencing was performed on naive CD4+ T cells from PBMCs. The origin of the receptors is a man younger than 30 in good health. Some clones in this sample may be carry-over from other donors' samples. Both conserved end residues are part of each CDR3.

V gene,CDR3 protein
TRBV30,CAWSAAGTQYF
TRBV18,CASSLSDLQVTYEQYF
TRBV19,CASSIPTQAQYF
TRBV4-1,CASSQVIQGVASRSYEQYF
TRBV11-1,CASSLELAEQFF
TRBV15,CATSTGRVTGNTIYF
TRBV5-4,CASTHQDSDEQYF
TRBV18,CASSPPGALDQPQHF
TRBV5-1,CASSLEGLGTSATLNEKLFF
TRBV19,CASRGQGQDGYTF
TRBV6-6,CASSPSSYNEQFF
TRBV28,CASSPPGTGYGYTF
TRBV28,CASSATDRGRATFF
TRBV5-1,CASRDQGYEQYF
TRBV25-1,CASRRAGASYNEQFF
TRBV20-1,CSGLYATQYF
TRBV30,CAWNLGMGLTGELFF
TRBV9,CASSAPPGLVSGELFF
TRBV7-3,CASSLQGPAGANVLTF
TRBV27,CASGEKGAPSNQPQHF
TRBV7-3,CASSLTGYTGELFF
TRBV7-9,CASSLVQGAGGYTF
TRBV11-3,CASSTRGGGRENEQFF
TRBV6-6,CASSYSGTYNEQFF
TRBV10-3,CAISPPTEQETQYF
TRBV27,CASSPGLVLDEQFF
TRBV10-3,CATRREQDTQYF
TRBV18,CASSLRLDEKLFF
TRBV18,CASSPGLTEEAFF
TRBV28,CASSLAGRTDTQYF
TRBV10-3,CAIRDRHQETQYF
TRBV19,CASRSLNYEQYF
TRBV11-3,CASSLDGASGAYNEQFF
TRBV28,CASSLWQRGTGELFF
TRBV7-9,CASSQQGTGLNEQFF
TRBV10-2,CASSDPGGPNTEAFF
TRBV6-5,CASRTRGEYEQYF
TRBV7-2,CASSSLGRGYMNTEAFF
TRBV28,CASKRGYNGYTF
TRBV7-8,CASSFQGSNTGELFF
TRBV14,CASSQDQAGGSTVAKNIQYF
TRBV28,CASSLPPGRDIQYF
TRBV6-6,CASSYPRQGPDGEAFF
TRBV13,CASKGPIQPQHF
TRBV7-2,CASPGPRRETQYF
TRBV28,CASSFPQPLPHGYTF
TRBV30,CAWSLTSGTQFF
TRBV23-1,CASSQRWRPYEQYF